A selection of T cell receptor beta chains follows, all from one sample in a study of early T cells in non-severe SARS-CoV-2 infection. Using its own MiXCR run on the 5' RACE reads, TCRdb lists one record per CDR3 protein. The sample has about 80,000 distinct CDR3 sequences, roughly an eighth seen once; the top ten hold about 14%. Material: whole blood, obtained at baseline. These receptors came from an adult who was a healthcare worker with PCR-confirmed SARS-CoV-2 infection or an uninfected control (not recorded which). The donor label of this sample is uncertain. Each CDR3 is given with its conserved first and last residue. The D gene is left open where the match is weak. The size entry is marked missing in some rows and otherwise reads once, few, many or a size class.

>many|TRBJ1-2|-|TRBV2
TGTGCCAGCAGTGAAGGGGCCGCCTCGGGCTACACCTTC
CASSEGAASGYTF
>-|TRBJ2-1|-|TRBV9
TGTGCCAGCAGCCTGCGACTAGTCAGCTACAATGAGCAGTTCTTC
CASSLRLVSYNEQFF
>-|TRBJ2-1|TRBD2|TRBV4-2
TGTGCCAGCAGCCAAGATGCGGGGGGCGGTTCCTACAATGAGCAGTTCTTC
CASSQDAGGGSYNEQFF
>-|TRBJ1-3|-|TRBV12-3/TRBV12-4
TGTGCCAGCAGTTTCTCCTCTGGAAACACCATATATTTT
CASSFSSGNTIYF
>many|TRBJ1-5|TRBD1|TRBV12-3/TRBV12-4
TGTGCCAGCAGTCTTACAGGGGAGTCGCAGCCCCAGCATTTT
CASSLTGESQPQHF
>many|TRBJ2-1|TRBD2|TRBV6-5
TGTGCCAGCAGTTCCCTCGGTGCGGGGGTGGCCTACAATGAGCAGTTCTTC
CASSSLGAGVAYNEQFF
>-|TRBJ1-4|-|TRBV3-1
TGTGCCAGCAGCCAAGGAGTCCGTTCCGGGGTCAGTAATGAAAAACTGTTTTTT
CASSQGVRSGVSNEKLFF
>once|TRBJ1-3|-|TRBV9
TGTGCCAGCAGCGCCACCCCCACAGGGAGCTCTGGAAACACCATATATTTT
CASSATPTGSSGNTIYF
>-|TRBJ1-2|-|TRBV7-2
TGTGCCAGCAGCTTAGGGGTCGGCTATGGCTACACCTTC
CASSLGVGYGYTF
>few|TRBJ2-5|-|TRBV6-7
TGTGCCAGCACCGACAGCATAAAAGAGACCCAGTACTTC
CASTDSIKETQYF
>few|TRBJ2-5|TRBD2|TRBV7-6
TGTGCCAGCAGCTCCCTAGCGGGGGTTCTCCAAGAGACCCAGTACTTC
CASSSLAGVLQETQYF
>few|TRBJ2-2|-|TRBV7-3
TGTGCCAGCAGCCCGAACCCCGCGAGCACCGGGGAGCTGTTTTTT
CASSPNPASTGELFF
>few|TRBJ1-6|-|TRBV3-1
TGTGCCAGCAGCCCGAAAAATTCACCCCTCCACTTT
CASSPKNSPLHF
>-|TRBJ1-4|TRBD1|TRBV5-1
TGCGCCAGCAGACAAGGACAGGGGGCGACTAATGAAAAACTGTTTTTT
CASRQGQGATNEKLFF
>-|TRBJ2-7|TRBD2|TRBV5-1
TGCGCCAGCAGCTTAGAGACTAGCGGGGAGGCATTTACGGACGAGCAGTACTTC
CASSLETSGEAFTDEQYF
>few|TRBJ2-3|-|TRBV14
TGTGCCAGCAGCCAAGGACAGCCTCGCACAGATACGCAGTATTTT
CASSQGQPRTDTQYF
>many|TRBJ2-3|TRBD2|TRBV6-2/TRBV6-3
TGTGCCAGCAGGCAAAGGTACGGGACTAGCGGCTTCACAGATACGCAGTATTTT
CASRQRYGTSGFTDTQYF
>-|TRBJ2-5|TRBD2|TRBV14
TGTGCCAGCCGGATAGCGGGTCAAGAGACCCAGTACTTC
CASRIAGQETQYF
>-|TRBJ2-3|TRBD2|TRBV20-1
TGCAGTGCTAACCCAGCGGGAGGGACAGATACGCAGTATTTT
CSANPAGGTDTQYF
>many|TRBJ1-2|-|TRBV7-6
TGTGCCAGCAGCCTAATGGCCGGGACGGCAAAAGCTAACTATGGCTACACCTTC
CASSLMAGTAKANYGYTF
>-|TRBJ2-7|TRBD1|TRBV4-1
TGCGCCAGCAGCCAAGTCCCTGGGACAGGCCGTTACGAGCAGTACTTC
CASSQVPGTGRYEQYF
>many|TRBJ2-7|-|TRBV7-6
TGTGCCAGCAGCTTAGTCAGTTCGGGCCTAGCCTCCTACGAGCAGTACTTC
CASSLVSSGLASYEQYF
>few|TRBJ2-7|TRBD1|TRBV7-7
TGTGCCAGCAGCACCGGACAGGGGGCAGGAGAGCAGTACTTC
CASSTGQGAGEQYF
>-|TRBJ2-3|-|TRBV20-1
TGCAGTGCTGGAGGCGCCTTTCCGAACTTAGATACGCAGTATTTT
CSAGGAFPNLDTQYF
>-|TRBJ1-1|-|TRBV6-4
TGTGCCAGCAGAATTGACAGCCTCGGTGAAGCTTTCTTT
CASRIDSLGEAFF
>few|TRBJ1-2|-|TRBV4-1
TGCGCCAGCAGCAGGGACGGGTTCTATGGCTACACCTTC
CASSRDGFYGYTF
>-|TRBJ2-7|-|TRBV3-1
TGTGCCAGCAGCCAGTTGAACTACGAGCAGTACTTC
CASSQLNYEQYF
>-|TRBJ1-5|-|TRBV29-1
TGCAGCGTTCAGGACACCATCGATCAGCCCCAGCATTTT
CSVQDTIDQPQHF
>many|TRBJ2-1|TRBD2|TRBV4-3
TGCGCCAGCAGCCAAGAAGTATGGCTAGGGAGCGGGGGGCCGGCCTACAATGAGCAGTTCTTC
CASSQEVWLGSGGPAYNEQFF
>many|TRBJ1-5|-|TRBV7-3
TGTGCCAGCAGCATCAGGGAGGGCCAGCCCCAGCATTTT
CASSIREGQPQHF
>many|TRBJ2-3|TRBD2|TRBV11-2
TGTGCCAGCAGCCGTGCACTAGCGGGGGGCACAGATACGCAGTATTTT
CASSRALAGGTDTQYF
>few|TRBJ1-2|TRBD1|TRBV20-1
TGCAGTGCTATAACAGGGGCTAACTATGGCTACACCTTC
CSAITGANYGYTF
>many|TRBJ1-3|-|TRBV12-3/TRBV12-4
TGTGCCAGCACGGGAAACTCTGGAAACACCATATATTTT
CASTGNSGNTIYF
>many|TRBJ2-2|TRBD2|TRBV9
TGTGCCAGCAGCTCGAGACTAGCGGAGAACACCGGGGAGCTGTTTTTT
CASSSRLAENTGELFF
>-|TRBJ2-3|TRBD1|TRBV19
TGTGCCAGTCGGACAGGGAGTGCAGATACGCAGTATTTT
CASRTGSADTQYF
>many|TRBJ2-7|-|TRBV12-3/TRBV12-4
TGTGCCAGCAGTAAGGGGTGGTCCGACGAGCAGTACTTC
CASSKGWSDEQYF
>-|TRBJ2-1|-|TRBV5-4
TGTGCCAGCAGCACAGGGAAGGACAATGAGCAGTTCTTC
CASSTGKDNEQFF
>-|TRBJ1-1|TRBD1|TRBV20-1
TGCAGTGCTAGAGAGACCGGGACAGGGTACGCTGAAGCTTTCTTT
CSARETGTGYAEAFF
>many|TRBJ2-1|-|TRBV5-1
TGCGCCAGCAGCGCCACCGGGACTTCCTACAATGAGCAGTTCTTC
CASSATGTSYNEQFF
>few|TRBJ2-1|TRBD2|TRBV25-1
TGTGCCAGCACCCCTGGCGGGAGCCGCTTGGGTGAGCAGTTCTTC
CASTPGGSRLGEQFF
>few|TRBJ1-2|-|TRBV20-1
TGCAGTGCTAGTGATTTCCTGAACTATGGCTACACCTTC
CSASDFLNYGYTF
>many|TRBJ2-1|TRBD1|TRBV7-3
TGTGCCAGCAGCGCCCTACAGGGGGCGCAGGTCGGTGAGCAGTTCTTC
CASSALQGAQVGEQFF
>-|TRBJ2-5|TRBD1|TRBV10-3
TGTGCCACCCTACAGGGGGGACCCCAAGAGACCCAGTACTTC
CATLQGGPQETQYF
>-|TRBJ1-3|-|TRBV2
TGTGCCAGCAGTGAAACCAGGGGTATTGGAAACACCATATATTTT
CASSETRGIGNTIYF